This T cell receptor (beta chain) comes out of a study of cytomegalovirus exposure and HLA in healthy donors. Study-level points and caveats: Accurate predictions that matched the HLA-A and HLA-B alleles of most subjects were reportedly made from TCR beta sequences. A later analysis reportedly found that, within productive TCRs, an Asian-associated ancestry cluster had fewer N-insertions than the mean observed across the roughly 700 donors. According to the study, roughly 160 TCR beta chains were cytomegalovirus-associated.

The germline CDR1 and CDR2 sequences are MNHEY and SMNVEV (reference sequence). The CDR3 sequence is 13 residues long. Trimming removed 5 bases from V and 12 bases from J, with 17 bases in between. Details on this clone: What it recognizes is unknown.

PCR used 60 Vbeta primers and 13 Jbeta primers. The assay was immunoSEQ multiplex PCR, and TCRdb's table has in-frame clones only and misses some. The table has around 150,000 clones, 70% to 75% seen once. The sequence derives from a young man in good health and CMV-seropositive. Sample: PBMCs. The V and J genes are TRBV27 and TRBJ2-1, with a possible D match to TRBD2 (5 bases). CDR3 amino acids: CASSLRGGYGQFF. CDR3 nucleotides: TGTGCCAGCAGTCTTCGGGGTGGGTATGGGCAGTTCTTC.